Below, one T cell receptor beta chain is given with its context. In the study's own analysis: Estimates of nucleated cell counts were drawn from the amplification of reference gene primers. Sequencing was performed with immunoSEQ multiplex PCR; in TCRdb, only in-frame clones are kept and a portion is missing. D and trimming come from the DNA, and the V and J calls and clone size come from that table. The table records approximately 150,000 clones, 85% to 90% of them present only once. During active infection, Seattle patients enrolled and were then monitored through disease. The data were taken from a study of blood T cell repertoires in COVID-19. About the research overall: Sites in the United States, Italy and Spain provided acute and convalescent COVID-19 samples.

The J segment lost 8 bases and the V segment lost 3 bases, leaving 9 bases of the junction unmatched. The CDR3 runs to 14 residues. Per germline, CDR1 MGHRA and CDR2 YSYEKL. Sample: peripheral blood. V is TRBV4-1 and J is TRBJ1-2; the match to TRBD1 covers 7 bases. This TCR was sampled from a woman older than 75 with COVID-19, enrolled during active disease. This CDR3 is CASSQTGLIRGYTF. The CDR3 DNA reads TGCGCCAGCAGCCAGACAGGGTTAATTCGGGGCTACACCTTC.